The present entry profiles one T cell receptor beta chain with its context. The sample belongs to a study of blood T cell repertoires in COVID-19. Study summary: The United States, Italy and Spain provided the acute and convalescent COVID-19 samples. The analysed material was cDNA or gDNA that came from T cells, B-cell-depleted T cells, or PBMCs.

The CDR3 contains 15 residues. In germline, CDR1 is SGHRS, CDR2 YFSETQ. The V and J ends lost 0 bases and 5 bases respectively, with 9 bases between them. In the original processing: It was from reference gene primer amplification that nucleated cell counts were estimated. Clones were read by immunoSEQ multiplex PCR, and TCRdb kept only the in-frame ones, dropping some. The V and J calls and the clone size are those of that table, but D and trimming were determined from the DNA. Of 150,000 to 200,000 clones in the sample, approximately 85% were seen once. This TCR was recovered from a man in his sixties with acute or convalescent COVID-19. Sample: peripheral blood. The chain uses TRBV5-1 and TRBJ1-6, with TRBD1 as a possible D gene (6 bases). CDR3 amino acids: CASSLDGQHNSPLHF. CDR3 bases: TGCGCCAGCAGCTTGGATGGACAGCATAATTCACCCCTCCACTTT.